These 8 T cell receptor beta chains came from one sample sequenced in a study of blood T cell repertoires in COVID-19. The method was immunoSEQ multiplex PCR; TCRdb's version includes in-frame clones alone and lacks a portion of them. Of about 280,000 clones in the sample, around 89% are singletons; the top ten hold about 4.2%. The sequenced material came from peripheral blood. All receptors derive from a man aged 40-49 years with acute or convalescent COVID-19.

CDR3 residues: CASSLGFGEYGYTF. DNA for the CDR3: TGTGCCAGCAGCTTGGGCTTCGGGGAATATGGCTACACCTTC. The V and J genes are TRBV5-5 and TRBJ1-2; no firm D call. V lost 0 bases and J lost 5, with 11 bases in between. The germline V gene has CDR1 SGHKS and CDR2 YYEKEE (reference sequence). The CDR3 length is 14 residues.

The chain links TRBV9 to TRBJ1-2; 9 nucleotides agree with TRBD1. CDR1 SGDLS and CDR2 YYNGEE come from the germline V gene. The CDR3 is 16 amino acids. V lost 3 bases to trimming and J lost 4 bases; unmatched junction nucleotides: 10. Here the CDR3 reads CASSEGPLGQGYGYTF. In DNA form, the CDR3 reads TGTGCCAGCAGCGAGGGGCCATTGGGACAGGGCTATGGCTACACCTTC.

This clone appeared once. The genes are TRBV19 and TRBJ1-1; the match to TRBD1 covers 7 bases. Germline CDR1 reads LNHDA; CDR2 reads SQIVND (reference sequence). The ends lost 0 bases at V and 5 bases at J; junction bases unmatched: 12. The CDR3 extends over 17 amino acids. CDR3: CASSIDSPLTGRTEAFF. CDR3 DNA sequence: TGTGCCAGTAGTATAGATTCCCCCTTGACAGGGCGGACTGAAGCTTTCTTT.

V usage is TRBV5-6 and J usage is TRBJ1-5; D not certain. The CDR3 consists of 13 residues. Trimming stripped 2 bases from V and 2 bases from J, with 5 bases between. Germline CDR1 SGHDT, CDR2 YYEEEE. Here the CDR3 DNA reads TGTGCCAGCAGCTTCTACGGCAATCAGCCCCAGCATTTT. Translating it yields CASSFYGNQPQHF.

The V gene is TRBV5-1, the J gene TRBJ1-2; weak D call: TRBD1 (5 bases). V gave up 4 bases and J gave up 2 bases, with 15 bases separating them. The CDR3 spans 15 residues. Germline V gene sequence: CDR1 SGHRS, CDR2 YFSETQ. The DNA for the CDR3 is TGCGCCAGCAGCCGGGGGGACGGATCGAACTATGGCTACACCTTC. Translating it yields CASSRGDGSNYGYTF.

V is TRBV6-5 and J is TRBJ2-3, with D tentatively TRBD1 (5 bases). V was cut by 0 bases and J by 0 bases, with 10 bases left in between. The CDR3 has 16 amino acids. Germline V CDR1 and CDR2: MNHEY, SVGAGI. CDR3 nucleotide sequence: TGTGCCAGCAGTTACTCGATACCAGGGAGCACAGATACGCAGTATTTT. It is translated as CASSYSIPGSTDTQYF.

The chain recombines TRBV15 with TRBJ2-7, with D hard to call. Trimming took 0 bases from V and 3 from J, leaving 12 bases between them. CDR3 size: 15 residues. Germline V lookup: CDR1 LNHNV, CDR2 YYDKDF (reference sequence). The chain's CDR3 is CATSRDTGHYYEQYF. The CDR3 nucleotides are TGTGCCACCAGCAGAGATACGGGTCACTACTACGAGCAGTACTTC.

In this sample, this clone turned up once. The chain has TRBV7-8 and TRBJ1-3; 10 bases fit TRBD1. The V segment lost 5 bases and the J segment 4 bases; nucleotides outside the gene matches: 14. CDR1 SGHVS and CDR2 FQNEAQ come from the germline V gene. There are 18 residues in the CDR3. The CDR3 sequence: CASSAGQGPRQAGNTIYF. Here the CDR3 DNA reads TGTGCCAGCAGCGCGGGACAGGGGCCCCGTCAGGCCGGAAACACCATATATTTT.